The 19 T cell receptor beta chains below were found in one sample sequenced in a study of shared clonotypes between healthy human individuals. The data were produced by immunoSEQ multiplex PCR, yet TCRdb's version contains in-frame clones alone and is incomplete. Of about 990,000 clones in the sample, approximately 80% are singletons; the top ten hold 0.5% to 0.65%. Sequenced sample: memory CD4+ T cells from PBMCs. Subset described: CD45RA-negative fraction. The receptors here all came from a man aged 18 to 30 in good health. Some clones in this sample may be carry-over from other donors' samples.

CDR3 bases: TGTGCCAGCAGCTTAAGGAGGGGACAGGGAAAAGCTTTCTTT. This codes for CASSLRRGQGKAFF. The V gene is TRBV7-3, the J gene TRBJ1-1; 9 bases match TRBD1. The CDR3 is made up of 14 amino acids. The germline V gene encodes CDR1 SGHTA and CDR2 FQGTGA. V shed 1 base, J shed 9 bases, and the junction held 6 bases outside the gene matches.

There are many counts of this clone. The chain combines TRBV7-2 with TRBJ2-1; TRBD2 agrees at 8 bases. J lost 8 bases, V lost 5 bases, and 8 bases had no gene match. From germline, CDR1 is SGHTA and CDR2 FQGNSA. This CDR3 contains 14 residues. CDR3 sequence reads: CASSPQRERDEQFF. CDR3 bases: TGTGCCAGCAGCCCACAGCGGGAGCGGGATGAGCAGTTCTTC. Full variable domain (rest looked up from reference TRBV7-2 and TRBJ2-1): GAGVSQSPSNKVTEKGKDVELRCDPISGHTALYWYRQSLGQGLEFLIYFQGNSAPDKSGLPSDRFSAERTGGSVSTLTIQRTQQEDSAVYLCASSPQRERDEQFFGPGTRLTVL.

CDR3 protein: CASTNDRNLWGGYTF. CDR3 bases: TGTGCCAGTACAAATGACAGGAATCTTTGGGGAGGCTACACCTTC. The chain carries TRBV19 and TRBJ1-2; perhaps TRBD1 as D (6 bases). V gave up 7 bases and J gave up 8 bases, with 23 bases separating them. Germline V gene sequence: CDR1 LNHDA, CDR2 SQIVND (reference sequence). The CDR3 is made up of 15 amino acids.

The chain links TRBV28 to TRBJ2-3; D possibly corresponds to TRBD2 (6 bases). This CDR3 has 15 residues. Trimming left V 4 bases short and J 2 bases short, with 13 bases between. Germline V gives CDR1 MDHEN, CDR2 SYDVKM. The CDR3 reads CASSSLAGYTDTQYF. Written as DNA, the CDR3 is TGTGCCAGCAGTTCTCTCGCGGGGTACACAGATACGCAGTATTTT.

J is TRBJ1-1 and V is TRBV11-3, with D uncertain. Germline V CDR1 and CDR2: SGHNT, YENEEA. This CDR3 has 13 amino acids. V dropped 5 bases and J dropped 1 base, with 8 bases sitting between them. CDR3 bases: TGTGCCAGCAGCCCCGGAGGGAACACTGAAGCTTTCTTT. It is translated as CASSPGGNTEAFF.

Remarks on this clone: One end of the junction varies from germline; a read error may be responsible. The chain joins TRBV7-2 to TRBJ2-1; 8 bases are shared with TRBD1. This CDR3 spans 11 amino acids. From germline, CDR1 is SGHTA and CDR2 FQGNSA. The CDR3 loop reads CASSFGSTGVF. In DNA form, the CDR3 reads TGTGCCAGCAGCTTCGGGTCGACAGGGGTCTTC.

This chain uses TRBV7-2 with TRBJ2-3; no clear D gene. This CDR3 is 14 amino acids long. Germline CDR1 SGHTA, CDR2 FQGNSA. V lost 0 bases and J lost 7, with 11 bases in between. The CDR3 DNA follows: TGTGCCAGCAGCTTAGCGACCTACCCTAATACGCAGTATTTT. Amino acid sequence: CASSLATYPNTQYF.

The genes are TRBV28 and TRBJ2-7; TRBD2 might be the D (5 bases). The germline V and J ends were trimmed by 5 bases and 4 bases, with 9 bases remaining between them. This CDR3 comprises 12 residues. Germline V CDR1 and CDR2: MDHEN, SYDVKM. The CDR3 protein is CASSTRLYEQYF. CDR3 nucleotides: TGTGCCAGCAGTACTAGATTATACGAGCAGTACTTC.

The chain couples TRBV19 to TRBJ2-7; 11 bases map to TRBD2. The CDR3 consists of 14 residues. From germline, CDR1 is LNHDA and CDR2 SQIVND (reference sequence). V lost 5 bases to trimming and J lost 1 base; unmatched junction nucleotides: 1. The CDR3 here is CASSSSGRSYEQYF. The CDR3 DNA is TGTGCCAGTAGTTCTAGCGGGAGGTCCTACGAGCAGTACTTC.

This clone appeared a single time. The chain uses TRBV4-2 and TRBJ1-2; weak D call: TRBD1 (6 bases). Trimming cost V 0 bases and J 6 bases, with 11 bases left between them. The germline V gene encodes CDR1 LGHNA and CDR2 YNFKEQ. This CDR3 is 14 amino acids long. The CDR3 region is CASSQDERGDGYTF. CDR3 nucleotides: TGTGCCAGCAGCCAAGACGAGAGGGGGGATGGCTACACCTTC.

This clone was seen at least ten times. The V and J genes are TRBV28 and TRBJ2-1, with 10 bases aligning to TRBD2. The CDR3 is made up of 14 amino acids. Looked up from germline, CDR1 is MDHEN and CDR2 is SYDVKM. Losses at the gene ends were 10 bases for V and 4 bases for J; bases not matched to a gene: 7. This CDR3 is CATLTSGAYNEQFF. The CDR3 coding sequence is TGTGCCACCTTAACTAGCGGGGCTTACAATGAGCAGTTCTTC.

The CDR3 here is CASSQAASLNTGELFF. The DNA of the CDR3 is TGCGCCAGCAGCCAAGCCGCTAGCCTTAACACCGGGGAGCTGTTTTTT. The chain joins TRBV4-3 to TRBJ2-2, with a possible D match to TRBD2 (5 bases). The germline V and J ends were trimmed by 1 base and 2 bases, with 11 bases remaining between them. CDR1 is LGHNA and CDR2 is YSLEER in the germline V gene. The length of the CDR3 is 16 residues.

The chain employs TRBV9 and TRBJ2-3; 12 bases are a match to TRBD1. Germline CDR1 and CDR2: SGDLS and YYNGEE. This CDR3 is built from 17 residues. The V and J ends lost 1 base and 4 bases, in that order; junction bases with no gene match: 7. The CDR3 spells CASSVYGGQGAPDTQYF. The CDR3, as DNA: TGTGCCAGCAGCGTATATGGGGGACAGGGGGCACCAGATACGCAGTATTTT. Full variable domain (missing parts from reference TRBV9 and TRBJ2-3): DSGVTQTPKHLITATGQRVTLRCSPRSGDLSVYWYQQSLDQGLQFLIQYYNGEERAKGNILERFSAQQFPDLHSELNLSSLELGDSALYFCASSVYGGQGAPDTQYFGPGTRLTVL.

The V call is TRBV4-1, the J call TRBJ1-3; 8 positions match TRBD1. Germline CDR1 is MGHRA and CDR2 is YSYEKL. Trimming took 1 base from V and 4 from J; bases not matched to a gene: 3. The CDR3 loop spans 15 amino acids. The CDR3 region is CASSQGQGWGNTIYF. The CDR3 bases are TGCGCCAGCAGCCAAGGACAGGGGTGGGGAAACACCATATATTTT.

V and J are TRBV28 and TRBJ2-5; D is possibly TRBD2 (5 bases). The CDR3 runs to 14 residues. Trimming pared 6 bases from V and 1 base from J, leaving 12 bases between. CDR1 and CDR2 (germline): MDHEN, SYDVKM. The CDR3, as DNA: TGTGCCAGCAGGCGGGCGCAGGCCCAAGAGACCCAGTACTTC. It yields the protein CASRRAQAQETQYF.

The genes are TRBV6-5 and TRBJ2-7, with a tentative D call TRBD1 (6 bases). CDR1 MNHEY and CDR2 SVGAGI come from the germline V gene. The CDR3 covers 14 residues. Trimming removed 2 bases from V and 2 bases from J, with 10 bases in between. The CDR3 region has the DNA TGTGCCAGCAGTTACGCCAGGGGTGCCTACGAGCAGTACTTC. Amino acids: CASSYARGAYEQYF.

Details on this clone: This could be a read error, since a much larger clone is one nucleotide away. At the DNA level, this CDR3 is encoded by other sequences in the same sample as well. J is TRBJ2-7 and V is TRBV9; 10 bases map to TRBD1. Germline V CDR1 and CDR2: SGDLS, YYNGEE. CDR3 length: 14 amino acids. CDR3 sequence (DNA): TGCGCCAGCAGCGTAAGGGGGACAGGGGAAGAGCAGTACTTC. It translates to CASSVRGTGEEQYF.

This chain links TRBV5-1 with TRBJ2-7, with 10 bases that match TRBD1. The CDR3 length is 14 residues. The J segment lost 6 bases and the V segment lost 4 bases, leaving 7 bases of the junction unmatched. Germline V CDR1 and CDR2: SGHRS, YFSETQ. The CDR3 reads CASSNRDRGGEQYF. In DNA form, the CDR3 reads TGCGCCAGCAGCAACCGGGACAGGGGAGGCGAGCAGTACTTC.

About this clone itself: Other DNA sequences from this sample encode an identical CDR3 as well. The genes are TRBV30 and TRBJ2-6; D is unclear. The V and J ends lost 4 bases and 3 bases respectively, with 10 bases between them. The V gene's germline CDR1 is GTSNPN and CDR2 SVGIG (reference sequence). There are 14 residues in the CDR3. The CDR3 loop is CAWTWGGGANVLTF. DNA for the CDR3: TGTGCCTGGACGTGGGGTGGTGGGGCCAACGTCCTGACTTTC.